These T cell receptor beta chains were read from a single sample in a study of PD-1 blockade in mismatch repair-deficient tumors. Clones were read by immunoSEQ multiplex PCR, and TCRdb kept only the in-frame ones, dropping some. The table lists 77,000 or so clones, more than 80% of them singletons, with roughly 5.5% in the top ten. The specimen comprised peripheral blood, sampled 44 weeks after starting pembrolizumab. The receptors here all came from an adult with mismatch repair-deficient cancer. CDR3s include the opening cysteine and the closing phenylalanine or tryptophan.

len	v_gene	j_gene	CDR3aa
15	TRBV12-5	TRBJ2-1	CASGSLGGVYNEQFF
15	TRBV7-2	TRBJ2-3	CASSLALDITDTQYF
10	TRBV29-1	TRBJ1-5	CSVGLKPQHF
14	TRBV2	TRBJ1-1	CASSTDSTNTEAFF
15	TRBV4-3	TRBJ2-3	CASSQEDREIDTQYF
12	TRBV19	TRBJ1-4	CARLGTNEKLFF
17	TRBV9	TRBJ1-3	CASSVGQAARSGNTIYF
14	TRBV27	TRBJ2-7	CASSFLSSSYEQYF
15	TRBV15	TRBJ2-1	CATSTPAGTSNEQFF
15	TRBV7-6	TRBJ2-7	CASSQGSGSSYEQYF
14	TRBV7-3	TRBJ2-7	CASSLRAGLDEQYF
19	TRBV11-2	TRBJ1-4	CASSLVGQGRTRGNEKLFF
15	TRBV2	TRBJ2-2	CASSDGGRGTGELFF
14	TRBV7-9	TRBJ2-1	CASSLIAGGLRQFF
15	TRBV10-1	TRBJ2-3	CASSESTGGTDTQYF
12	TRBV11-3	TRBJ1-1	CASSLQNTEAFF
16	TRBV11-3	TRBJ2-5	CASSSDHQGARETQYF
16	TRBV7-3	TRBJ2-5	CASRRRMPKRPRTQYF
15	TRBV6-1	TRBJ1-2	CASTRIGVANYGYTF
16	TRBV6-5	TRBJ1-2	CASSYSTGKFNYGYTF
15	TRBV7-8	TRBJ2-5	CASSFSAGVGKTQYF
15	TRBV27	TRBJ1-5	CASSSGTDSNQPQHF
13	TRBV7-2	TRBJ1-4	CASSLAYNEKLFF
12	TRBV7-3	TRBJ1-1	CASSSRQGSAFF
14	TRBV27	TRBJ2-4	CASSSQGRGNIQYF
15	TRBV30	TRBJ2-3	CAWSPGTRATDTQYF
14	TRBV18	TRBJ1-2	CASSPSRDNYGYTF
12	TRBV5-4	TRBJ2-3	CASSTITDTQYF
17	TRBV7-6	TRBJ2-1	CASSPGTSGKRYNEQFF
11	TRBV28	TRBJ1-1	CASSFGPEAFF
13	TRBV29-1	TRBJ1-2	CSVEVRPDYGYTF
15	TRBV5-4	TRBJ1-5	CASSLAPGGDQPQHF
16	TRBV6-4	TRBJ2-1	CASSEVAGAGYNEQFF
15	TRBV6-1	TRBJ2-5	CASSESGRGRETQYF
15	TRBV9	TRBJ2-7	CASSEGLAGAYEQYF
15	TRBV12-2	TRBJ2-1	CRAGGIPSSYNEQFF
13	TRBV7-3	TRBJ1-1	CASSSQKGTEAFF
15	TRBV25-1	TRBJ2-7	CASSGWTGGSDEQYF
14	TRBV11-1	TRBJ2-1	CASSLSLGGNQQFF
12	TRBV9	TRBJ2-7	CASSVVSYEQYF
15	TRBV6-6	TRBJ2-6	CASSYGSSGANVLTF
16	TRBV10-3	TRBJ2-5	CAISGDPGLAEETQYF
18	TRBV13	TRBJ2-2	CASSLGLVGAWNTGELFF
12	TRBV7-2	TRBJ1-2	CASSRRAYGYTF
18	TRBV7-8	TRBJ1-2	CASTPGLGERGSLYGYTF
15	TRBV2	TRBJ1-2	CASSGSLGEDYGYTF
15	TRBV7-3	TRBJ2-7	CASSLSGGPSYEQYF
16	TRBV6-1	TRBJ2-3	CASSDPRQGRTDTQYF
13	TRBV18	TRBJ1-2	CASSPDGEDGYTF
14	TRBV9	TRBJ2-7	CASSRQGDTYEQYF
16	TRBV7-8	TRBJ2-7	CASSLDRLALYYEQYF
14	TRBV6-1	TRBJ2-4	CASSDWEPKNIQYF
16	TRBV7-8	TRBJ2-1	CASSYPTSGRDNEQFF
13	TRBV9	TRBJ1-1	CASSRGLGTEAFF
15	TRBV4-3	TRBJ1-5	CASSQDNLSNQPQHF
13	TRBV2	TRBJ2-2	CASSVLGAGELFF
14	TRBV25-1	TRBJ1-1	CASAFGRPTGEAFF
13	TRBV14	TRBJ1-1	CASSQGAGTEAFF
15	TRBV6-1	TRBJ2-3	CASRRDRVWPDTQYF